The present T cell receptor beta chain was sequenced within a study of blood T cell repertoires in COVID-19. The wider study: From the United States, Italy and Spain came samples of acute and convalescent COVID-19. The analysed material was cDNA or gDNA that came from T cells, B-cell-depleted T cells, or PBMCs.

Methods used by the authors: Nucleated cell counts were estimated from reference gene primer amplification. Data came from immunoSEQ multiplex PCR; TCRdb stores just in-frame clones and leaves some out. Clone size and the V and J calls come from that table; the DNA yielded D and trimming. There are about 190,000 clones in the sample; approximately 79% occur only once, and roughly 13% lies in the top ten. Between the trimmed V and J ends, which lost 1 base and 2 bases, there was a span of 8 bases. Germline assignment: CDR1 SEHNR and CDR2 FQNEAQ (reference sequence). The CDR3 contains 14 residues. The chain recombines TRBV7-9 with TRBJ1-2; the D is unclear. Sequenced: peripheral blood. This receptor was identified in a man in his fifties who had recovered from COVID-19. DNA for the CDR3: TGTGCCAGCAGCTTAGTTGGCGGGAACTATGGCTACACCTTC. It yields the protein CASSLVGGNYGYTF.